This T cell receptor (beta chain) was documented in a study of blood T cell repertoires in COVID-19. At the level of the study: Donors in the United States, Italy and Spain gave samples during acute or convalescent COVID-19. T cells, B-cell-depleted T cells, or PBMCs provided the cDNA or gDNA that served as material.

Germline V CDR1 and CDR2: MNHEY, SVGEGT. The CDR3 loop spans 13 amino acids. Trimming took off 5 bases at V and 5 bases at J, with 9 bases between the two ends. Followed over time, Seattle patients had been enrolled while infection was active. Original data processing: Nucleated cell number was recorded as an estimate derived from reference gene primer amplification. Data came from immunoSEQ multiplex PCR; TCRdb stores just in-frame clones and leaves some out. V and J calls and clone size are given by that table; D and trimming were obtained from the DNA. The data hold tens of thousands of clones, with 75% to 85% observed a single time.

This receptor was obtained from a man aged 50 to 59 with COVID-19, enrolled during active disease. The rearrangement links TRBV6-2 or TRBV6-3 to TRBJ1-4; possible D gene TRBD1, 6 bases. Sequencing input: peripheral blood. In nucleotides, the CDR3 is TGTGCCAGCAGTAGGACAGAAAATGAAAAACTGTTTTTT. It specifies CASSRTENEKLFF.